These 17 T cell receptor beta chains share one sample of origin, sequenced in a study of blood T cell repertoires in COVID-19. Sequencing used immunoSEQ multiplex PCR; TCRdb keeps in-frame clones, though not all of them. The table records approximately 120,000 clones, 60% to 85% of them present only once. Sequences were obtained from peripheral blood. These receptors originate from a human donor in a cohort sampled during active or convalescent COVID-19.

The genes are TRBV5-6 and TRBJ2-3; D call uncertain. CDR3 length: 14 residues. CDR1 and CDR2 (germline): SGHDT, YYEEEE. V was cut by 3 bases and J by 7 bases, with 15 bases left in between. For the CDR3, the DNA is TGTGCCAGCAGCTACGCAGGTCAGTCCTATACGCAGTATTTT. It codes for CASSYAGQSYTQYF.

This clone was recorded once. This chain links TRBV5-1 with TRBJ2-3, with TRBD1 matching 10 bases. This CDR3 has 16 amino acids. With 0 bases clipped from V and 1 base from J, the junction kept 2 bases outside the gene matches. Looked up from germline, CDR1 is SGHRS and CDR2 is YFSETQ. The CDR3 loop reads CASSLDGTGGTDTQYF. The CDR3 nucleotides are TGCGCCAGCAGCTTGGATGGGACAGGGGGCACAGATACGCAGTATTTT.

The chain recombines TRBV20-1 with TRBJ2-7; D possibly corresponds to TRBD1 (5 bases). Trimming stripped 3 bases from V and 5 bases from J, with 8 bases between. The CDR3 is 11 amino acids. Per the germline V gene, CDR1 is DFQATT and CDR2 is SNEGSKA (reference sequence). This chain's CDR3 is CSASRADEQYF. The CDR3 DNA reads TGCAGTGCTAGCAGGGCGGACGAGCAGTACTTC.

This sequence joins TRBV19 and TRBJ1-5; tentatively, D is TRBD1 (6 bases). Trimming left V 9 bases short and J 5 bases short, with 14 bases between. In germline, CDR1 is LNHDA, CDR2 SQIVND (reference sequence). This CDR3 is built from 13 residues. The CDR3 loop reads CASTHRVDQPQHF. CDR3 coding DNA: TGTGCCAGCACGCACAGGGTAGATCAGCCCCAGCATTTT.

CDR3 DNA: TGCAGTTACCGGAGGGACGGTAGGGCCACAGATACGCAGTATTTT. It specifies CSYRRDGRATDTQYF. This chain joins TRBV29-1 and TRBJ2-3; D is perhaps TRBD2 (6 bases). Germline V gene data show CDR1 as SQVTM and CDR2 as ANQGSEA. This CDR3 comprises 15 residues.

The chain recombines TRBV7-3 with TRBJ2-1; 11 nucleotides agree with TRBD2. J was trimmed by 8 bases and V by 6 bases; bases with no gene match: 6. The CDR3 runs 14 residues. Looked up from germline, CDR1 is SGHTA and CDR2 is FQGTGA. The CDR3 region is CASRSLAGVDEQFF. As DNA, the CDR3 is TGTGCCAGCAGGTCACTAGCGGGAGTTGATGAGCAGTTCTTC.

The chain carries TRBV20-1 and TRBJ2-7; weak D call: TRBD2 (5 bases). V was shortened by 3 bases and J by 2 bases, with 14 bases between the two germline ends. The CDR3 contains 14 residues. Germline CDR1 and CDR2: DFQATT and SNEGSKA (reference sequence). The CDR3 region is CSASSSLLAYEQYF. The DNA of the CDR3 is TGCAGTGCTAGTAGCTCTCTACTAGCCTACGAGCAGTACTTC.

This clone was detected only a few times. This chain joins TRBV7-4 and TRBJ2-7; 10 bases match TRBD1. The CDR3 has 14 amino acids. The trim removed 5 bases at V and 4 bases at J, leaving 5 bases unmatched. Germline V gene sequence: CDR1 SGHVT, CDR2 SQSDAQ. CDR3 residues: CASSDRDRGYEQYF. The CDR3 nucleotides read TGTGCCAGCAGCGACCGGGACAGGGGTTACGAGCAGTACTTC.

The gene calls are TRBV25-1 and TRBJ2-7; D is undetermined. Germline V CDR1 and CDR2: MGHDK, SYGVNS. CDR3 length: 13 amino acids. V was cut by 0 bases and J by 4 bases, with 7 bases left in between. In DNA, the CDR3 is TGTGCCAGCAGTGAATATTGGCAGTACGAGCAGTACTTC. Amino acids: CASSEYWQYEQYF.

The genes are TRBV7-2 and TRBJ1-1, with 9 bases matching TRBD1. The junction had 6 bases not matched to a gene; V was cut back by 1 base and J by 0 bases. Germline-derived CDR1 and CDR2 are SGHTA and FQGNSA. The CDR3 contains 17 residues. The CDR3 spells CASSLENRGLVNTEAFF. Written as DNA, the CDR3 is TGTGCCAGCAGCTTAGAGAACAGGGGGCTTGTGAACACTGAAGCTTTCTTT.

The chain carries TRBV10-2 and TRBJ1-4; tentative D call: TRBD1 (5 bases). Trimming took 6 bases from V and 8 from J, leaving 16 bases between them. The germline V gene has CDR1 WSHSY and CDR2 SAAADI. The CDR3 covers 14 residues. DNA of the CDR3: TGCGCCAGCAGCCCAGGGTTCGGGGGGGAAAAACTGTTTTTT. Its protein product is CASSPGFGGEKLFF.

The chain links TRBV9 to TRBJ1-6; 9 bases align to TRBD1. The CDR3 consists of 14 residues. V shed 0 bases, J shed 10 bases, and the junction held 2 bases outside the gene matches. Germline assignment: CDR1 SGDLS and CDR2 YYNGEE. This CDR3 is CASSVGQGGSPLHF. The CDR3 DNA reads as TGTGCCAGCAGCGTAGGACAGGGGGGATCACCCCTCCACTTT.

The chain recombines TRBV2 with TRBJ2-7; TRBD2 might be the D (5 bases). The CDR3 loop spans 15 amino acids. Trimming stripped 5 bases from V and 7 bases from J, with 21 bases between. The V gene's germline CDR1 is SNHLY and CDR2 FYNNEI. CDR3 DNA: TGTGCCAGCAGTCCCGACCGGCAGAGGGCATGGGAGCAGTACTTC. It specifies CASSPDRQRAWEQYF.

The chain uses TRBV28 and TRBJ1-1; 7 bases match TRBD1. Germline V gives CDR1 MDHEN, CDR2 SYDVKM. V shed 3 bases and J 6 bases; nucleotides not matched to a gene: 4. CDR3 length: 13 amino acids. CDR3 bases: TGTGCCAGCAGTTTTTTCGACAGGGCTGAAGCTTTCTTT. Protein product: CASSFFDRAEAFF.

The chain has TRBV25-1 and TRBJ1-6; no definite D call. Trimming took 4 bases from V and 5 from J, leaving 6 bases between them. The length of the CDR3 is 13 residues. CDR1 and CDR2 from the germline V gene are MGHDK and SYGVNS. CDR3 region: CASSAQNNSPLHF. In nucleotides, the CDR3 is TGTGCCAGCAGTGCCCAGAATAATTCACCCCTCCACTTT. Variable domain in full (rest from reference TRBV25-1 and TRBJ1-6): EADIYQTPRYLVIGTGKKITLECSQTMGHDKMYWYQQDPGMELHLIHYSYGVNSTEKGDLSSESTVSRIRTEHFPLTLESARPSHTSQYLCASSAQNNSPLHFGNGTRLTVT.

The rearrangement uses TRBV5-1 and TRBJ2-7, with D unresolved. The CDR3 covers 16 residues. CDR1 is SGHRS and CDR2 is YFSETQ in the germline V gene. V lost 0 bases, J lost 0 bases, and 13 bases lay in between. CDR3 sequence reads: CASSLVLGPPSYEQYF. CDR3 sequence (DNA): TGCGCCAGCAGCTTGGTTTTGGGCCCTCCCTCCTACGAGCAGTACTTC.

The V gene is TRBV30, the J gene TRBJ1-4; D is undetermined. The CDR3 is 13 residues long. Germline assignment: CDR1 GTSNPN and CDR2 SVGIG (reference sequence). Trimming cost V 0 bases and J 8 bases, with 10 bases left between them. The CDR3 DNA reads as TGTGCCTGGAGTGTACTGAGGAGGGAAAAACTGTTTTTT. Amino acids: CAWSVLRREKLFF. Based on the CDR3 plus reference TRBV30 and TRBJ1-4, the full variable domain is SQTIHQWPATLVQPVGSPLSLECTVEGTSNPNLYWYRQAAGRGLQLLFYSVGIGQISSEVPQNLSASRPQDRQFILSSKKLLLSDSGFYLCAWSVLRREKLFFGSGTQLSVL.